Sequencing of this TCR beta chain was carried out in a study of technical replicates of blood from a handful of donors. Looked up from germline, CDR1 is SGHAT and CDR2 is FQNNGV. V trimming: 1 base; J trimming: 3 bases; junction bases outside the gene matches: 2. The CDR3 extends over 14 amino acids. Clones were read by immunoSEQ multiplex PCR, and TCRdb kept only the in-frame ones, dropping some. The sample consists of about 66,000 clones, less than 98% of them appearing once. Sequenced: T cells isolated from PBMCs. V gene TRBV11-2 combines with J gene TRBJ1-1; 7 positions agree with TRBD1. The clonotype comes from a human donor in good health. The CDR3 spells CASSLGGGYTEAFF. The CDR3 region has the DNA TGTGCCAGCAGCTTAGGAGGGGGCTACACTGAAGCTTTCTTT.